This TCR beta chain derives from a study of blood T cell repertoires in COVID-19. The CDR3 runs to 14 residues. Trimming took 6 bases from V and 2 from J; bases not matched to a gene: 7. Germline assignment: CDR1 MNHEY and CDR2 SVGAGI. Original handling: Amplification with reference gene primers provided the estimates of nucleated cell counts. TCRdb's table, derived via immunoSEQ multiplex PCR, lists solely in-frame clones and lacks some. D and trimming were read from the DNA, whereas the V and J calls and clone size are those reported in that table. The sample includes 400,000 or so clones, around 86% seen only once; the top ten take under 3%.

This TCR was recovered from a human donor in a cohort sampled during active COVID-19. This sequence joins TRBV6-5 and TRBJ2-7, with 7 bases aligning to TRBD1. The sequenced sample was peripheral blood. For the CDR3, the DNA is TGTGCCAGCAGATTGACAGGGCGAGCCTACGAGCAGTACTTC. Its protein is CASRLTGRAYEQYF.